The sequence of this T cell receptor beta chain was determined in a study of T cell changes during pregnancy in multiple sclerosis (dated by TCRdb to between 2018 and 2021). For context, the study as a whole: The study examined how the T cell repertoire changed over the course of pregnancy in women with multiple sclerosis.

The CDR1 and CDR2 encoded by the germline V gene are SGHDT and YYEEEE. The CDR3, cysteine through phenylalanine, is 13 amino acids long. Only the CDR3 part of the read is kept: 39 bases, read in frame from the first base. The junction carries 8 bases between V and J, which are trimmed by 5 bases and 3 bases respectively. The receptor library was made with the immunoSEQ multiplex PCR assay. Sourced from immuneACCESS, this table was stored by TCRdb with only in-frame sequences that have V and J called. A share of the clones is absent; for the studies checked, an unresolved V gene accounts for under half, and the remainder has no known explanation. The sample includes about 92,000 clones, with approximately 94% observed a single time. The ten biggest clones cover around 2.2% of the sample. As concerns this clone: Its recognized antigen is unknown. The sample holds no much larger clone one base away, and base qualities are not on file.

The clonotype was recovered from a female donor with multiple sclerosis, enrolled in a pregnancy study. This material consisted of peripheral blood, taken in the third trimester of pregnancy. The sequence links TRBV5-6 to TRBJ2-2; the D gene identity is not certain. For the CDR3, the sequence is CASRTVDTGELFF. The bases read TGTGCCAGCAGAACGGTAGACACCGGGGAGCTGTTTTTT.